These 28 T cell receptor beta chains were all obtained from the same sample, sequenced in a study of beta chain bispecific antibodies for T cell cancers. Study outcomes and limitations: The leukemia cells, rather than normal T cells, gave most of the targeted TRBV signal.

TCRdb used MiXCR to reprocess the 5' RACE reads, holding one entry per CDR3 protein. Of over 20,000 distinct CDR3 sequences in the sample, approximately 2.6% were seen once. No antigen has been assigned to these receptors. Blood mononuclear cells were expanded for two to three days using either OKT3 anti-CD3 antibody or CD3/CD28 beads. Sequenced sample: healthy donor T cells cultured with leukemia cells. The source of these receptors is a human donor in good health. Some clones in this sample may be carry-over from other donors' samples.

J is TRBJ1-1 and V is TRBV20-1; D gene unclear. This CDR3 region has 15 residues. The ends were cut back, 3 bases at V and 0 bases at J, with 14 bases in the middle. From germline, CDR1 is DFQATT and CDR2 SNEGSKA (reference sequence). As DNA, the CDR3 is TGCAGTGCTAGCACCTTAGAACACATGAACACTGAAGCTTTCTTT. Amino acids: CSASTLEHMNTEAFF.

In its sample, this clonotype was seen many times. The chain carries TRBV5-1 and TRBJ2-5; perhaps TRBD2 as D (6 bases). This CDR3 has 14 residues. Germline CDR1 is SGHRS and CDR2 is YFSETQ. Trimming took off 1 base at V and 5 bases at J, with 12 bases between the two ends. The CDR3 nucleotides read TGCGCCAGCAGCTTGAGTAACAGCGGGGAGACCCAGTACTTC. Translating it yields CASSLSNSGETQYF.

This clonotype was counted ten times or more. V gene TRBV9 combines with J gene TRBJ2-7; no reliable D call. The CDR3 extends over 10 amino acids. V lost 3 bases and J 3 bases, leaving 1 base between the germline ends. Germline lookup yields CDR1 SGDLS and CDR2 YYNGEE. The CDR3 sequence: CASSGYEQYF. For the CDR3, the DNA is TGTGCCAGCAGCGGCTACGAGCAGTACTTC.

This clonotype is termed medium-sized. V gene TRBV2 combines with J gene TRBJ2-1; TRBD2 aligns across 8 bases. V was clipped by 5 bases and J by 2 bases; unmatched bases: 11. Per germline, CDR1 SNHLY and CDR2 FYNNEI. There are 17 residues in the CDR3. The CDR3: CASSPGGEGPTYNEQFF. In nucleotides, the CDR3 is TGTGCCAGCAGTCCGGGGGGGGAAGGTCCGACCTACAATGAGCAGTTCTTC.

This clonotype was seen repeatedly, ten times or more. V is TRBV2 and J is TRBJ1-3, with 8 bases fitting TRBD1. This CDR3 contains 14 residues. Looked up from germline, CDR1 is SNHLY and CDR2 is FYNNEI. Trimming removed 7 bases from V and 1 base from J; junction bases left unmatched: 3. The CDR3 DNA follows: TGTGCCAGCACCACAGGGGGGTCTGGAAACACCATATATTTT. It codes for CASTTGGSGNTIYF.

The sample holds many counts of this clonotype. This chain joins TRBV27 and TRBJ2-3; D gene ambiguous. CDR3 length equals 12 residues. V was pared by 9 bases and J by 2 bases, with 9 bases between. The germline V gene encodes CDR1 MNHEY and CDR2 SMNVEV (reference sequence). This CDR3 is CASHGSTDTQYF. The DNA for the CDR3 is TGTGCCAGTCACGGATCCACAGATACGCAGTATTTT.

This clonotype appeared a few times. The chain combines TRBV30 with TRBJ1-1; a possible D gene is TRBD1 (6 bases). The CDR3 is 13 amino acids. CDR1 is GTSNPN, CDR2 SVGIG, per germline (reference sequence). Trimming pared 0 bases from V and 2 bases from J, leaving 7 bases between. CDR3: CAWSVQGNTEAFF. Written as DNA, the CDR3 is TGTGCCTGGAGTGTACAGGGTAACACTGAAGCTTTCTTT.

At least ten counts were recorded for this clonotype. The chain links TRBV5-1 to TRBJ2-5; the D is unclear. Germline assignment: CDR1 SGHRS and CDR2 YFSETQ. Trimming left V 4 bases short and J 3 bases short, with 10 bases between. There are 13 residues in the CDR3. In DNA form, the CDR3 reads TGCGCCAGCAGCACCCCGGCCGAAGAGACCCAGTACTTC. Its protein product is CASSTPAEETQYF.

This clonotype was picked up many times. The V gene is TRBV27, the J gene TRBJ2-3; no clear D gene. The V gene's germline CDR1 is MNHEY and CDR2 SMNVEV (reference sequence). Trimming removed 1 base from V and 1 base from J, with 6 bases in between. The CDR3 spans 14 residues. CDR3 amino acids: CASSLWRGTDTQYF. The DNA for the CDR3 is TGTGCCAGCAGTTTATGGCGCGGCACAGATACGCAGTATTTT.

This clonotype was counted many times. The V call is TRBV27, the J call TRBJ2-7, with 7 bases aligning to TRBD2. This CDR3 is built from 16 residues. Germline V CDR1 and CDR2: MNHEY, SMNVEV (reference sequence). J was trimmed by 1 base and V by 2 bases; bases with no gene match: 8. The CDR3 DNA reads as TGTGCCAGCAGTTTAAGACTCGGCGGGGGTTCCTACGAGCAGTACTTC. Translation: CASSLRLGGGSYEQYF.

This clonotype was detected ten times or more. V is TRBV12-3 or TRBV12-4 and J is TRBJ1-5; a weak D match, TRBD1 (6 bases). The CDR3 sequence is 17 residues long. Trimming took 6 bases from V and 2 from J, leaving 20 bases between them. The CDR3 DNA follows: TGTGCCAGCAGCCCGACAGGTCTGATTTTTGGCAATCAGCCCCAGCATTTT. As protein: CASSPTGLIFGNQPQHF.

This clonotype was observed many times. The chain is built from TRBV29-1 and TRBJ2-3; 8 bases are a match to TRBD1. CDR3 length equals 12 residues. Germline-derived CDR1 and CDR2 are SQVTM and ANQGSEA. Unmatched junction bases numbered 13, after V lost 7 bases and J lost 13 bases. The CDR3 DNA is TGCAGCGCCCTCCCGATGACAGGGGAGAAGTATTTT. It codes for CSALPMTGEKYF.

This clonotype was counted many times. J is TRBJ2-1 and V is TRBV6-1, with 9 bases fitting TRBD2. Germline trimming cut 3 bases from V and 9 bases from J; bases unmatched to any gene: 15. Germline values: CDR1 MNHNS, CDR2 SASEGT. The CDR3 runs to 17 residues. Here the CDR3 DNA reads TGTGCCAGCAGTGATGATCGAGTCGGGACTAGCACCTTTGAGCAGTTCTTC. It translates to CASSDDRVGTSTFEQFF.

This clonotype has ten or more counts. This rearrangement joins TRBV20-1 to TRBJ2-7; D possibly corresponds to TRBD2 (5 bases). Germline loops: CDR1 DFQATT, CDR2 SNEGSKA (reference sequence). Trimming stripped 0 bases from V and 1 base from J, with 22 bases between. The CDR3 is 18 amino acids. CDR3 DNA sequence: TGCAGTGCTAGAGATATAGCGTCAAGGGTTATCCTTTCCTACGAGCAGTACTTC. It encodes CSARDIASRVILSYEQYF.

This clonotype was detected only a few times. The chain couples TRBV27 to TRBJ1-3, with 7 bases lining up with TRBD1. The V gene's germline CDR1 is MNHEY and CDR2 SMNVEV (reference sequence). V was pared by 0 bases and J by 0 bases, with 5 bases of the junction left unmatched. CDR3 length equals 17 residues. CDR3 sequence: CASSLSRGTASGNTIYF. CDR3 coding DNA: TGTGCCAGCAGTTTATCGAGGGGGACAGCCTCTGGAAACACCATATATTTT.

This clonotype was observed many times. The CDR3 DNA is TGTGCCAGCAGCCCCTGGGGGACAGCTCGGAATGAAAAACTGTTTTTT. Translating gives CASSPWGTARNEKLFF. The chain carries TRBV7-3 and TRBJ1-4; 7 bases match TRBD1. Germline CDR1 is SGHTA and CDR2 is FQGTGA. The CDR3 is 16 amino acids. Trimming took 5 bases from V and 5 from J; bases not matched to a gene: 11.

This clonotype was found many times. This chain connects TRBV2 to TRBJ1-4; no firm D call. Germline assignment: CDR1 SNHLY and CDR2 FYNNEI. V lost 6 bases and J lost 7, with 18 bases in between. The CDR3 contains 15 residues. Here the CDR3 DNA reads TGTGCCAGCAGGGAATTGACTGCCCCGGGTGAAAAACTGTTTTTT. Residues: CASRELTAPGEKLFF.

This clonotype was observed many times. The chain joins TRBV10-2 to TRBJ2-7; TRBD1 matches at 7 bases. The germline V gene encodes CDR1 WSHSY and CDR2 SAAADI. The CDR3 loop spans 13 amino acids. The V gene end was trimmed by 5 bases and the J gene end by 3 bases; junction bases not matched to a gene: 4. CDR3 residues: CASSPGQNYEQYF. CDR3 DNA sequence: TGCGCCAGCAGTCCGGGACAGAACTACGAGCAGTACTTC.

Many counts were recorded for this clonotype. V and J are TRBV2 and TRBJ2-5; D is perhaps TRBD1 (6 bases). With 7 bases removed from V and 5 bases from J, the gap between germline ends came to 17 bases. CDR3 size: 14 residues. CDR1 and CDR2 from the germline V gene are SNHLY and FYNNEI. CDR3 coding DNA: TGTGCCAGCACCGTAATAGGGGGTTTGGAGACCCAGTACTTC. Its protein product is CASTVIGGLETQYF.

Ten or more counts support this clonotype. The chain has TRBV6-5 and TRBJ2-1, with TRBD2 identical over 12 bases. CDR1 is MNHEY and CDR2 is SVGAGI in the germline V gene. The V gene end was trimmed by 6 bases and the J gene end by 0 bases; junction bases not matched to a gene: 9. The CDR3 has 18 amino acids. In nucleotides, the CDR3 is TGTGCCAGCAGAAGACTAGCGGGGGCCCGAAGCTCCTACAATGAGCAGTTCTTC. As protein: CASRRLAGARSSYNEQFF.

In this sample, this clonotype turned up many times. The rearrangement joins TRBV11-2 to TRBJ1-2; a possible D gene is TRBD1 (5 bases). From germline, CDR1 is SGHAT and CDR2 FQNNGV. Trimming pared 0 bases from V and 6 bases from J, leaving 11 bases between. This CDR3 spans 14 amino acids. This CDR3 reads CASSLDGTVDGYTF. The DNA for the CDR3 is TGTGCCAGCAGCTTAGATGGGACGGTAGATGGCTACACCTTC.

This clonotype was seen many times. This rearrangement joins TRBV5-1 to TRBJ1-1, with a possible D match to TRBD1 (6 bases). The CDR3 runs 14 residues. CDR1 is SGHRS, CDR2 YFSETQ, per germline. V was pared by 7 bases and J by 4 bases, with 17 bases between. Here the CDR3 reads CASGEGGRTTEAFF. The CDR3 DNA sequence: TGCGCCAGCGGTGAGGGGGGTCGGACCACTGAAGCTTTCTTT. Based on the CDR3 plus reference TRBV5-1 and TRBJ1-1, the full variable domain is KAGVTQTPRYLIKTRGQQVTLSCSPISGHRSVSWYQQTPGQGLQFLFEYFSETQRNKGNFPGRFSGRQFSNSRSEMNVSTLELGDSALYLCASGEGGRTTEAFFGQGTRLTVV.

As for this clonotype: Since a much larger clone is just one base distant, this may be a read error. This rearrangement joins TRBV14 to TRBJ1-1; the match to TRBD1 covers 11 bases. Per germline, CDR1 SGHDN and CDR2 FVKESK. The CDR3 runs 15 residues. The CDR3 DNA reads as TGTGCCGGCAGCCAAGGGACAGGGGGAAACACTGAAGCTTTCTTT. Its translation: CAGSQGTGGNTEAFF.

The sample holds many counts of this clonotype. The rearrangement joins TRBV10-3 to TRBJ2-7; TRBD2 matches 7 bases. Trimming cost V 2 bases and J 0 bases; bases outside gene matches: 4. CDR1 is ENHRY, CDR2 SYGVKD, per germline. The CDR3 is 15 amino acids. The CDR3 coding sequence is TGTGCCATCAGTGAGGGGGGGGTGAGCTCCTACGAGCAGTACTTC. Translated: CAISEGGVSSYEQYF.

This clonotype was counted many times. The chain recombines TRBV6-5 with TRBJ1-1; D unresolved. The CDR3 loop spans 14 amino acids. Germline V gene lookup returns CDR1 MNHEY and CDR2 SVGAGI. Trimming pared 6 bases from V and 3 bases from J, leaving 14 bases between. CDR3 nucleotides: TGTGCCAGCAGCCTTAGCCCTCGGGACACTGAAGCTTTCTTT. It yields the protein CASSLSPRDTEAFF.

This clonotype has only a few counts. This sequence joins TRBV29-1 and TRBJ2-7, with D unclear. Germline assignment: CDR1 SQVTM and CDR2 ANQGSEA. The CDR3 sequence is 11 residues long. V was clipped by 5 bases and J by 3 bases, with 8 bases between them. The CDR3 loop is CSVQADYEQYF. CDR3 DNA sequence: TGCAGCGTTCAGGCCGACTACGAGCAGTACTTC.

The V call is TRBV5-1, the J call TRBJ2-3, with no clear D. CDR3 size: 13 residues. The V end lost 1 base, the J end lost 5 bases, and 8 bases lay between the germline ends. Germline loops: CDR1 SGHRS, CDR2 YFSETQ. The CDR3 is CASSLSVIDTQYF. The CDR3 DNA follows: TGCGCCAGCAGCTTGTCAGTTATAGATACGCAGTATTTT.

This chain uses TRBV5-4 with TRBJ2-2; TRBD2 matches 7 bases. V shed 4 bases, J shed 4 bases, and the junction held 4 bases outside the gene matches. The germline gives CDR1 SGHNT, CDR2 YYREEE (reference sequence). The CDR3 contains 14 residues. CDR3 residues: CASSPWTSTGELFF. The CDR3, as DNA: TGTGCCAGCAGCCCATGGACTAGCACCGGGGAGCTGTTTTTT.